This entry lists 30 T cell receptor beta chains sequenced from one sample in a study of cytomegalovirus exposure and HLA in healthy donors. PCR involved 60 Vbeta and 13 Jbeta primers. The method was immunoSEQ multiplex PCR; TCRdb's version includes in-frame clones alone and lacks a portion of them. The sample comprises about 110,000 clones, more than 65% of which are singletons, and around 2.3% rests with the top ten. Sequenced material: PBMCs. The origin of the receptors is a man aged 25-45 years in good health and CMV-seronegative.

The CDR3 reads CASSGQGQPYEQYF. The CDR3 nucleotides read TGTGCCAGCAGCGGACAGGGACAGCCCTACGAGCAGTACTTC. The genes are TRBV9 and TRBJ2-7; 7 positions match TRBD1. The CDR3 spans 14 residues. The trim removed 3 bases at V and 2 bases at J, leaving 5 bases unmatched. Looked up from germline, CDR1 is SGDLS and CDR2 is YYNGEE.

The sample holds one count of this clone. The chain uses TRBV7-2 and TRBJ2-2, with 11 bases lining up with TRBD2. This CDR3 is 16 amino acids long. From germline, CDR1 is SGHTA and CDR2 FQGNSA. Trimming removed 5 bases from V and 4 bases from J; junction bases left unmatched: 6. The CDR3 region is CASSPRLAGSTGELFF. DNA of the CDR3: TGTGCCAGCAGCCCCCGACTAGCGGGATCCACCGGGGAGCTGTTTTTT.

This chain links TRBV7-6 with TRBJ2-3, with TRBD2 matching 15 bases. This CDR3 contains 18 residues. CDR1 is SGHVS, CDR2 FNYEAQ, per germline. V was clipped by 4 bases and J by 6 bases; unmatched bases: 11. The CDR3 is CASSSRWTSGGAWDTQYF. CDR3 bases: TGTGCCAGCAGCTCCAGATGGACTAGCGGGGGGGCCTGGGATACGCAGTATTTT.

This clone was detected only a few times. The genes are TRBV6-5 and TRBJ1-1, with no clear D. This CDR3 has 11 residues. V lost 1 base and J lost 8, with 5 bases in between. Germline CDR1 is MNHEY and CDR2 is SVGAGI. The CDR3 reads CASSYFGEAFF. The CDR3 DNA reads TGTGCCAGCAGTTACTTCGGGGAAGCTTTCTTT.

Worth noting for this clone: Likely a read error: the CDR3 ends without its conserved phenylalanine or tryptophan. The chain employs TRBV4-1 and TRBJ1-1; 8 bases agree with TRBD1. Germline loops: CDR1 MGHRA, CDR2 YSYEKL. The CDR3 has 12 amino acids. J was trimmed by 11 bases and V by 3 bases; bases with no gene match: 5. Here the CDR3 reads CASSHLGQVAFL. The CDR3 DNA sequence: TGCGCCAGCAGCCATCTGGGACAGGTGGCTTTCCTT.

This clone showed up just a few times. This rearrangement joins TRBV6-5 to TRBJ1-2; D remains unclear. Germline lookup yields CDR1 MNHEY and CDR2 SVGAGI. Trimming shortened V by 2 bases and J by 4 bases, and 8 bases separated the two germline ends. The CDR3 consists of 13 residues. This CDR3 reads CASSYGPVYGYTF. Written as DNA, the CDR3 is TGTGCCAGCAGTTACGGGCCAGTCTATGGCTACACCTTC.

Worth noting for this clone: Other DNA sequences in the same sample also yield this CDR3. The chain is built from TRBV28 and TRBJ1-4, with D possibly being TRBD1 (5 bases). The V and J ends lost 5 bases and 3 bases respectively, with 10 bases between them. The CDR3 totals 14 residues. Per the germline V gene, CDR1 is MDHEN and CDR2 is SYDVKM. Written as DNA, the CDR3 is TGTGCCAGCAGTATCGGGGGGGCTAATGAAAAACTGTTTTTT. Translating it yields CASSIGGANEKLFF.

This rearrangement joins TRBV7-9 to TRBJ2-1, with a possible D match to TRBD2 (5 bases). Germline CDR1 SEHNR, CDR2 FQNEAQ (reference sequence). V lost 1 base, J lost 9 bases, and 10 bases lay in between. The CDR3 length is 13 residues. The CDR3 protein is CASSLVAGGEQFF. Written as DNA, the CDR3 is TGTGCCAGCAGCTTAGTGGCGGGCGGTGAGCAGTTCTTC.

The rearrangement links TRBV30 to TRBJ1-2; perhaps TRBD1 as D (6 bases). V lost 6 bases, J lost 1 base, and 15 bases lay in between. This CDR3 contains 14 residues. Germline V gives CDR1 GTSNPN, CDR2 SVGIG (reference sequence). The CDR3 protein is CACKTTGINYGYTF. The CDR3 nucleotides read TGTGCCTGCAAAACCACAGGGATTAACTATGGCTACACCTTC. The full variable domain, completed using reference TRBV30 and TRBJ1-2, is SQTIHQWPATLVQPVGSPLSLECTVEGTSNPNLYWYRQAAGRGLQLLFYSVGIGQISSEVPQNLSASRPQDRQFILSSKKLLLSDSGFYLCACKTTGINYGYTFGSGTRLTVV.

The rearrangement joins TRBV4-1 to TRBJ2-4, with a weak D call TRBD1 (6 bases). Trimming removed 2 bases at V and 7 bases at J, with 18 bases between. This CDR3 is 16 amino acids long. Germline V gives CDR1 MGHRA, CDR2 YSYEKL. CDR3 in amino acids: CASSQQDRFPWNIQYF. CDR3 sequence (DNA): TGCGCCAGCAGCCAACAAGACAGGTTTCCGTGGAACATTCAGTACTTC.

The chain employs TRBV20-1 and TRBJ2-5, with D possibly TRBD1 on 6 matching bases. Germline V lookup: CDR1 DFQATT, CDR2 SNEGSKA (reference sequence). This CDR3 spans 11 amino acids. The V end lost 6 bases, the J end lost 3 bases, and 8 bases lay between the germline ends. The CDR3 region has the DNA TGCAGTGCCAACAGGGAAGAGACCCAGTACTTC. It codes for CSANREETQYF.

The rearrangement joins TRBV30 to TRBJ1-5, with D unresolved. The CDR3 covers 15 residues. Per germline, CDR1 GTSNPN and CDR2 SVGIG (reference sequence). V lost 4 bases and J 1 base, leaving 14 bases between the germline ends. The CDR3 loop reads CAWKGWTSSNQPQHF. In DNA, the CDR3 is TGTGCCTGGAAAGGGTGGACTTCGAGCAATCAGCCCCAGCATTTT.

The genes are TRBV10-2 and TRBJ2-1; D is perhaps TRBD2 (5 bases). The CDR3 has 14 residues. V lost 8 bases and J 2 bases, leaving 13 bases between the germline ends. Per the germline V gene, CDR1 is WSHSY and CDR2 is SAAADI. CDR3: CASHSAGPYNEQFF. DNA for the CDR3: TGCGCCAGCCATAGTGCGGGCCCCTACAATGAGCAGTTCTTC.

The chain links TRBV5-1 to TRBJ1-1; the D is unclear. Trimming took off 3 bases at V and 1 base at J, with 10 bases between the two ends. From germline, CDR1 is SGHRS and CDR2 YFSETQ. The CDR3 is made up of 14 amino acids. In DNA form, the CDR3 reads TGCGCCAGCAGCTCGCAGGCGTCGAACACTGAAGCTTTCTTT. Translation: CASSSQASNTEAFF.

The rearrangement links TRBV30 to TRBJ1-4; a possible D gene is TRBD1 (5 bases). There are 15 residues in the CDR3. V lost 1 base to trimming and J lost 1 base, with 10 bases between them. CDR1 and CDR2 from the germline V gene are GTSNPN and SVGIG (reference sequence). CDR3 amino acids: CAWSAQGGTNEKLFF. The DNA of the CDR3 is TGTGCCTGGAGTGCGCAGGGAGGAACTAATGAAAAACTGTTTTTT.

This clone was counted only a few times. V is TRBV29-1 and J is TRBJ2-6, with D uncertain. The germline gives CDR1 SQVTM, CDR2 ANQGSEA. V gave up 6 bases and J gave up 0 bases, with 9 bases separating them. The CDR3 totals 14 residues. The CDR3 nucleotides are TGCAGCGTCTTAGCTTTCTCTGGGGCCAACGTCCTGACTTTC. It is translated as CSVLAFSGANVLTF.

This rearrangement joins TRBV7-6 to TRBJ2-7; tentative D call: TRBD2 (5 bases). The germline V and J ends were trimmed by 5 bases and 3 bases, with 14 bases remaining between them. There are 14 residues in the CDR3. From germline, CDR1 is SGHVS and CDR2 FNYEAQ. The CDR3 bases are TGTGCCAGCAGCGCGTTTGCGGGCCGCTACGAGCAGTACTTC. It yields the protein CASSAFAGRYEQYF.

The V and J genes are TRBV6-1 and TRBJ2-4, with D perhaps matching TRBD2 (6 bases). This CDR3 has 12 residues. V lost 3 bases and J lost 11, with 11 bases in between. CDR1 and CDR2 from the germline V gene are MNHNS and SASEGT. The CDR3 DNA is TGTGCCAGCAGTGACGAGGGACTGGTTCAGTACTTC. It specifies CASSDEGLVQYF.

The chain joins TRBV27 to TRBJ2-7; 7 bases map to TRBD1. The germline V gene encodes CDR1 MNHEY and CDR2 SMNVEV (reference sequence). V lost 3 bases to trimming and J lost 6 bases; unmatched junction nucleotides: 5. This CDR3 has 13 residues. Here the CDR3 DNA reads TGTGCCAGCAGTTTGTCGACAGGGCTCGAGCAGTACTTC. Its translation: CASSLSTGLEQYF.

The chain combines TRBV5-4 with TRBJ2-1, with TRBD2 matching 9 bases. V lost 4 bases to trimming and J lost 9 bases; unmatched junction nucleotides: 2. In germline, CDR1 is SGHNT, CDR2 YYREEE (reference sequence). There are 12 residues in the CDR3. The CDR3 here is CASSGLASEQFF. DNA of the CDR3: TGTGCCAGCAGCGGACTAGCGTCTGAGCAGTTCTTC.

The genes are TRBV19 and TRBJ1-2; weak D call: TRBD1 (5 bases). Germline V CDR1 and CDR2: LNHDA, SQIVND (reference sequence). The CDR3 has 12 residues. The CDR3 loop is CATESGVYGYTF. The CDR3 coding sequence is TGTGCGACAGAATCAGGAGTGTATGGCTACACCTTC.

This clone appeared many times. This sequence joins TRBV6-5 and TRBJ2-1; 7 bases are shared with TRBD1. CDR1 MNHEY and CDR2 SVGAGI come from the germline V gene. This CDR3 is built from 15 residues. V lost 6 bases to trimming and J lost 1 base; unmatched junction nucleotides: 6. The CDR3: CASSPDRESYNEQFF. In nucleotides, the CDR3 is TGTGCCAGCAGCCCCGACAGGGAGTCCTACAATGAGCAGTTCTTC.

The chain recombines TRBV6-1 with TRBJ1-1; 8 bases are shared with TRBD1. The CDR3 totals 14 residues. From germline, CDR1 is MNHNS and CDR2 SASEGT. The trim removed 8 bases at V and 1 base at J, leaving 6 bases unmatched. The CDR3 nucleotides read TGTGCCAGCTCGACAGGGGCCTCGAACACTGAAGCTTTCTTT. Encoded protein: CASSTGASNTEAFF.

The genes are TRBV9 and TRBJ2-7, with a weak D call TRBD1 (7 bases). Germline lookup yields CDR1 SGDLS and CDR2 YYNGEE. V lost 0 bases and J lost 3, with 10 bases in between. This CDR3 comprises 14 residues. The CDR3 reads CASSVDQGGYEQYF. In nucleotides, the CDR3 is TGTGCCAGCAGCGTAGACCAGGGGGGCTACGAGCAGTACTTC.

This chain links TRBV6-5 with TRBJ2-1, with D perhaps matching TRBD1 (6 bases). The germline V gene has CDR1 MNHEY and CDR2 SVGAGI. The CDR3 totals 11 residues. V shed 6 bases and J shed 9 bases, with 9 bases lying between them. Here the CDR3 DNA reads TGTGCCAGCAGCCTACAGGGTGAGCAGTTCTTC. Translated: CASSLQGEQFF.

The CDR3 loop is CASKQEQGSNQPQHF. The CDR3 coding sequence is TGTGCCAGTAAGCAGGAACAGGGGAGCAATCAGCCCCAGCATTTT. The chain recombines TRBV19 with TRBJ1-5; 7 bases agree with TRBD1. V was clipped by 7 bases and J by 1 base; unmatched bases: 7. Germline V gene lookup returns CDR1 LNHDA and CDR2 SQIVND (reference sequence). This CDR3 comprises 15 residues.

The chain has TRBV4-1 and TRBJ2-7; maybe TRBD2 (6 bases). The CDR3 covers 16 residues. Germline assignment: CDR1 MGHRA and CDR2 YSYEKL. V shed 0 bases and J shed 0 bases, with 12 bases lying between them. The CDR3 loop reads CASSQDRRESSYEQYF. As DNA, the CDR3 is TGCGCCAGCAGCCAAGATAGGAGGGAGTCCTCCTACGAGCAGTACTTC.

The chain has TRBV6-1 and TRBJ1-1; TRBD1 might be the D (6 bases). The V gene's germline CDR1 is MNHNS and CDR2 SASEGT. The ends were cut back, 0 bases at V and 3 bases at J, with 11 bases in the middle. The CDR3 is made up of 15 amino acids. The CDR3 loop is CASSEALGGHTEAFF. The CDR3 DNA sequence: TGTGCCAGCAGTGAAGCCCTAGGGGGTCACACTGAAGCTTTCTTT.

This chain uses TRBV27 with TRBJ1-2; a possible D gene is TRBD1 (6 bases). V was cut by 1 base and J by 8 bases, with 14 bases left in between. From germline, CDR1 is MNHEY and CDR2 SMNVEV (reference sequence). The CDR3 is made up of 14 amino acids. CDR3 loop: CASSLFRGAGGYTF. CDR3 sequence (DNA): TGTGCCAGCAGTTTATTCCGGGGGGCCGGGGGCTACACCTTC.

The genes are TRBV19 and TRBJ2-1, with D perhaps matching TRBD1 (5 bases). This CDR3 spans 14 amino acids. V was clipped by 0 bases and J by 7 bases, with 10 bases between them. Germline V gene data show CDR1 as LNHDA and CDR2 as SQIVND (reference sequence). DNA of the CDR3: TGTGCCAGTAGTATAGAGGCAGGGTTGAATGAGCAGTTCTTC. Translating it yields CASSIEAGLNEQFF.